The source of this T cell receptor (beta chain) is a study of blood T cells in healthy people across ages. General study findings and limits: Both higher diversity and more naive CD4+ cells marked long-lived donors when set against aged donors.

Trimming cost V 4 bases and J 8 bases; bases outside gene matches: 7. The CDR3 totals 14 residues. CDR1 MNHEY and CDR2 SVGAGI come from the germline V gene. On this clonotype itself: Its antigen is unknown.

For the second PCR, which ran for about 7 to 11 cycles, a sample-barcoded 5' primer and a J-beta primer mix were used. TCRdb ran MiXCR on the 5' RACE reads and lists one entry per CDR3 protein. The top ten hold more than 20% of the sample, which has approximately 1,700,000 distinct CDR3 sequences, 30% to 40% seen once. The TCR sequence derives from a human donor in good health. The sequencing input was blood. The rearrangement uses TRBV6-5 and TRBJ1-4; 7 positions agree with TRBD1. Here the CDR3 reads CASSSRDSFEKLFF. The CDR3 DNA reads as TGTGCCAGCAGTTCCCGGGACAGTTTCGAAAAACTGTTTTTT.